The source of this T cell receptor beta chain is a study of shared clonotypes between healthy human individuals (dated by TCRdb to about 2020). Regarding the complete study: Three men and a couple of women, aged 18 to 49 years, made up the cohort. To estimate repertoire size and how much clonotypes are shared between individuals, the study performed deep sequencing of blood TCR repertoires from a few healthy adults. Libraries were prepared and TCR repertoires were sequenced by different laboratories using diverse techniques, in order to increase sequencing depth and limit assay-specific biases. Between about 0.94 and 8.9 billion PBMCs per donor were obtained by leukapheresis.

The donors were healthy, HIV-negative adults who had no recently reported acute infections or vaccinations. All donors were Caucasian adults living in Nashville, Tennessee, USA. For unsorted samples, 75 million to 90 million PBMCs were counted and genomic DNA was extracted with the QIAamp DNA Blood Mini kit. Blood was obtained by leukapheresis, after which PBMCs were separated by Ficoll-Histopaque density gradient centrifugation and cryopreserved in liquid nitrogen vapor phase. Broad study findings and their caveats: Only blood was sampled, and tissue TCR repertoires likely differ from those in blood. Based on pairwise subsampling, the degree of clonotype sharing among donors was expected to be affected by sequencing depth. Because the study included a small number of donors, the genetic and exposure-history diversity represented was limited.

Notes on this clone: This clone's antigen is unknown. No base quality values were provided; no much bigger clone lies one nucleotide off.

TCR CDR3 regions were amplified from genomic DNA by multiplex PCR using the deep immunoSEQ assay. Genomic DNA extracted from each cell subset was distributed evenly over all wells of several immunoSEQ 96-well plates, and each plate served as one replicate. For unsorted PBMC, each replicate PCR was loaded with approximately 0.3 ug genomic DNA, equivalent to tens of thousands of T cell genomes. Ten immunoSEQ deep assay plates were used to sequence unsorted PBMC genomic DNA. The purified libraries were quantified using a Qubit 3.0 fluorometer, sized with a Bioanalyzer 2100, and then quantified again using the KAPA Library Quantification kit. Each immunoSEQ 96-well plate was sequenced on its own single-read 150-cycle Illumina NextSeq 550 flow cell. Under the source paper's analysis protocol: Because the immunoSEQ output included only junctional sequences and no quality scores, the filtering could not be the same as the filtering used for full-length reads. Sequences were annotated with PyIR, a Python wrapper for IgBLAST v1.9, and V/J genes and CDR3 were assigned using IMGT germline references. Reads were removed for weak V/J assignments (E-value above 1e-6), missing CDR3, stop codons, out-of-frame junctions, or ambiguous translated residues. A V3J clonotype was defined by an identical inferred V gene, J gene, and CDR3 amino acid sequence. To compute the percentage overlap between repertoires, the number of shared unique clonotypes was divided by the size of the smaller repertoire. Three approaches were used to assess repertoire richness: RTK rarefaction, the Chao1 estimator, and Recon v2.1 estimates of unobserved clonotypes. TCRdb took this table from immuneACCESS and kept in-frame rearrangements with V and J called. Such tables lack part of the clones; where checked against another copy, unresolved V genes explain under half of the gap, and the rest is unexplained. V and J calls plus clone size are reproduced from that table; the DNA served to infer D and trimming. The table for this sample lists roughly 500,000 clones; around 78% of them were counted only once. The biggest ten clones account for about an eighth of the sample.

The germline V gene provides CDR1 SGDLS and CDR2 YYNGEE. From the cysteine through the phenylalanine, the CDR3 covers 15 amino acids. This entry keeps only the CDR3 DNA: 45 bases, framed from base 1. The junction shows trimming of 2 bases on V and 2 bases on J, plus 14 bases between the germline ends. This receptor was identified in a woman aged 40 to 49 in good health. Some clones in this sample may be carry-over from other donors' samples. Recombination joined TRBV9 with TRBJ2-7; the D gene lacks a confident call. Sample: PBMCs. The sequenced DNA is TGTGCCAGCAGCGTTTCCCACCCGCCAACCTACGAGCAGTACTTC. Translated, it gives CASSVSHPPTYEQYF.